One and the same sample provided the 19 T cell receptor beta chains below, sequenced in a study of identical twins. Each CDR3 protein is one row after TCRdb ran MiXCR on the 5' RACE reads. Of about 530,000 distinct CDR3 sequences listed, 20% to 25% are singletons. The sample also formed part of further work on yellow fever vaccine responses in identical twins.

The specimen was CD4+ T cells sorted from blood. The receptors come from a woman between 18 and 29 years old in good health.

The CDR3 bases are TGCGCCAGCAGTCCTGACAGGACGGTGAACACTGAAGCTTTCTTT. Amino acids: CASSPDRTVNTEAFF. J is TRBJ1-1 and V is TRBV5-1; possible D gene TRBD1, 6 bases. This CDR3 spans 15 amino acids. Germline CDR1 is SGHRS and CDR2 is YFSETQ. V dropped 5 bases and J dropped 0 bases, with 14 bases sitting between them.

This clonotype has more than one count but fewer than ten. The J gene is TRBJ2-1, the V gene TRBV20-1; D remains ambiguous. The V end was cut by 3 bases, the J end by 9 bases, with 9 bases between. The length of the CDR3 is 11 residues. Looked up from germline, CDR1 is DFQATT and CDR2 is SNEGSKA (reference sequence). Here the CDR3 DNA reads TGCAGTGCTAGTGTCCTTGGTGAGCAGTTCTTC. This translates into CSASVLGEQFF.

This chain joins TRBV12-3 or TRBV12-4 and TRBJ2-5, with D maybe TRBD2 (7 bases). CDR3 length: 15 residues. V lost 6 bases to trimming and J lost 4 bases, with 18 bases between them. CDR3 in amino acids: CASSQVGGRVETQYF. The CDR3 DNA reads TGTGCCAGCAGCCAAGTCGGGGGGCGGGTAGAGACCCAGTACTTC.

This clonotype was observed at least ten times. The chain employs TRBV27 and TRBJ2-7; a weak D match, TRBD2 (5 bases). Germline-derived CDR1 and CDR2 are MNHEY and SMNVEV (reference sequence). V lost 2 bases to trimming and J lost 4 bases, with 9 bases between them. This CDR3 comprises 13 residues. The CDR3 loop reads CASSLARGYEQYF. The CDR3 DNA follows: TGTGCCAGCAGTTTAGCCCGGGGATACGAGCAGTACTTC.

This clonotype occurred a few times. This chain joins TRBV5-1 and TRBJ2-3, with 16 bases fitting TRBD2. J gave up 5 bases and V 2 bases, and 8 bases lay outside the gene matches. The germline V gene encodes CDR1 SGHRS and CDR2 YFSETQ. This CDR3 has 18 amino acids. CDR3 sequence (DNA): TGCGCCAGCAGCTTTGGGACTAGCGGGAGGGCCTCCCGAGATACGCAGTATTTT. Protein product: CASSFGTSGRASRDTQYF.

The chain links TRBV28 to TRBJ2-7, with D uncertain. Looked up from germline, CDR1 is MDHEN and CDR2 is SYDVKM. V was shortened by 4 bases and J by 5 bases, with 6 bases between the two germline ends. The CDR3 loop spans 11 amino acids. CDR3 amino acids: CASSSYHEQYF. In DNA form, the CDR3 reads TGTGCCAGCAGTTCTTACCACGAGCAGTACTTC.

V and J are TRBV6-1 and TRBJ1-5; TRBD1 might be the D (6 bases). V shed 4 bases and J shed 3 bases, with 10 bases lying between them. CDR3 length: 14 residues. CDR1 is MNHNS, CDR2 SASEGT, per germline. CDR3 DNA sequence: TGTGCCAGCAGTGCCGGACAGAACAATCAGCCCCAGCATTTT. Protein: CASSAGQNNQPQHF.

In this sample, this clonotype turned up a few times. The chain joins TRBV10-3 to TRBJ2-1; no clear D. V was pared by 0 bases and J by 12 bases, with 9 bases between. The CDR3 is made up of 12 amino acids. CDR1 and CDR2 from the germline V gene are ENHRY and SYGVKD. The CDR3 loop is CAISESERGQFF. Written as DNA, the CDR3 is TGTGCCATCAGTGAGTCTGAGCGAGGGCAGTTCTTC.

This clonotype showed up just a few times. J is TRBJ2-7 and V is TRBV20-1, with D uncertain. Germline loops: CDR1 DFQATT, CDR2 SNEGSKA (reference sequence). This CDR3 contains 12 residues. V shed 3 bases and J shed 2 bases, with 8 bases lying between them. The CDR3 sequence is CSASAQTYEQYF. Here the CDR3 DNA reads TGCAGTGCTAGTGCCCAAACCTACGAGCAGTACTTC.

This clonotype has only a few counts. The chain combines TRBV9 with TRBJ2-5, with 7 bases aligning to TRBD2. Germline lookup yields CDR1 SGDLS and CDR2 YYNGEE. The length of the CDR3 is 13 residues. With 7 bases clipped from V and 4 bases from J, the junction kept 7 bases outside the gene matches. The CDR3 spells CASAGDVGETQYF. In DNA form, the CDR3 reads TGTGCCAGCGCGGGGGATGTGGGAGAGACCCAGTACTTC. The whole variable domain, filled in from reference TRBV9 and TRBJ2-5, reads DSGVTQTPKHLITATGQRVTLRCSPRSGDLSVYWYQQSLDQGLQFLIQYYNGEERAKGNILERFSAQQFPDLHSELNLSSLELGDSALYFCASAGDVGETQYFGPGTRLLVL.

The rearrangement links TRBV11-2 to TRBJ2-3, with 14 positions matching TRBD2. From germline, CDR1 is SGHAT and CDR2 FQNNGV. The CDR3 has 17 amino acids. Losses at the gene ends were 5 bases for V and 7 bases for J; bases not matched to a gene: 11. In nucleotides, the CDR3 is TGTGCCAGCAGCCCGGGACTAGCGGGGGCCCACCGTTATACGCAGTATTTT. Its translation is CASSPGLAGAHRYTQYF.

The sample holds a few counts of this clonotype. The chain employs TRBV3-1 and TRBJ1-3; the D gene is possibly TRBD1 (5 bases). This CDR3 spans 14 amino acids. The V end was cut by 1 base, the J end by 1 base, with 5 bases between. Germline V gene lookup returns CDR1 LGHDT and CDR2 YNNKEL (reference sequence). The CDR3 sequence is CASSQGQSGNTIYF. The CDR3, as DNA: TGTGCCAGCAGCCAAGGACAGTCTGGAAACACCATATATTTT.

This clonotype was observed a few times. This sequence joins TRBV12-3 or TRBV12-4 and TRBJ1-4, with D perhaps matching TRBD1 (5 bases). The V end lost 6 bases, the J end lost 0 bases, and 11 bases lay between the germline ends. This CDR3 contains 15 residues. CDR3 in amino acids: CASSRDSATNEKLFF. DNA for the CDR3: TGTGCCAGCAGCCGTGACAGTGCAACTAATGAAAAACTGTTTTTT.

The gene calls are TRBV20-1 and TRBJ1-5, with D possibly TRBD1 on 6 matching bases. The V gene's germline CDR1 is DFQATT and CDR2 SNEGSKA (reference sequence). Trimming took off 0 bases at V and 6 bases at J, with 12 bases between the two ends. The CDR3 spans 14 residues. The CDR3 nucleotides are TGCAGTGCTAGAGACCGGAAGGGGGGTCAGCCCCAGCATTTT. Encoded protein: CSARDRKGGQPQHF.

This clonotype was counted only a few times. The chain carries TRBV28 and TRBJ2-5; D remains ambiguous. Trimming removed 4 bases at V and 5 bases at J, with 17 bases between. The V gene's germline CDR1 is MDHEN and CDR2 SYDVKM. This CDR3 is built from 15 residues. DNA for the CDR3: TGTGCCAGCAGTTCTCCTACCCCTACCACCGAGACCCAGTACTTC. Translating it yields CASSSPTPTTETQYF.

This clonotype was counted only a few times. This chain connects TRBV3-1 to TRBJ2-7; D could derive from TRBD1 or TRBD2 (5 bases each). The CDR3 extends over 14 amino acids. The V and J ends lost 2 bases and 2 bases respectively, with 10 bases between them. Germline V lookup: CDR1 LGHDT, CDR2 YNNKEL (reference sequence). For the CDR3, the DNA is TGTGCCAGCAGCCAACGGGACGGAACCTACGAGCAGTACTTC. As protein: CASSQRDGTYEQYF.

This clonotype was found many times. The rearrangement uses TRBV14 and TRBJ2-1; either TRBD1 or TRBD2 may fit D (6 bases each). Germline lookup yields CDR1 SGHDN and CDR2 FVKESK. V lost 6 bases and J 3 bases, leaving 15 bases between the germline ends. The CDR3 has 15 residues. The DNA for the CDR3 is TGTGCCAGCAGGCGATCGGGGGCTGTCTACAATGAGCAGTTCTTC. Amino acids: CASRRSGAVYNEQFF.

This clonotype was counted only a few times. The rearrangement uses TRBV10-3 and TRBJ2-1; 9 bases are shared with TRBD2. Germline trimming cut 4 bases from V and 6 bases from J; bases unmatched to any gene: 7. The CDR3 is 15 amino acids. Germline CDR1 and CDR2: ENHRY and SYGVKD. The CDR3 here is CAISGGTSPTNEQFF. In DNA form, the CDR3 reads TGTGCCATCAGTGGCGGGACTAGCCCCACCAATGAGCAGTTCTTC.

The V gene is TRBV18, the J gene TRBJ1-2; no definite D call. Trimming stripped 2 bases from V and 6 bases from J, with 13 bases between. This CDR3 contains 14 residues. Germline CDR1 KGHSH, CDR2 LQKENI. The DNA of the CDR3 is TGTGCCAGCTCACCAGGGTTTGGGGTTGATGGCTACACCTTC. Translation: CASSPGFGVDGYTF.